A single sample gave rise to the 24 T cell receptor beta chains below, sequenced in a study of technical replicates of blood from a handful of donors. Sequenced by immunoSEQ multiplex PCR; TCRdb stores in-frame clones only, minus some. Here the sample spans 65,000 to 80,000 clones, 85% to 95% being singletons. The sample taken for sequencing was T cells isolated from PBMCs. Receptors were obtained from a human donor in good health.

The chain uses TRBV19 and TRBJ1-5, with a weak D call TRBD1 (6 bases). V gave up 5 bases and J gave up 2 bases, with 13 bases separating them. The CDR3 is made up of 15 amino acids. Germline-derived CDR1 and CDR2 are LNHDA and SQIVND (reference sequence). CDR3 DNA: TGTGCCAGTAGTGGCAGGGACAAAGGCAATCAGCCCCAGCATTTT. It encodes CASSGRDKGNQPQHF.

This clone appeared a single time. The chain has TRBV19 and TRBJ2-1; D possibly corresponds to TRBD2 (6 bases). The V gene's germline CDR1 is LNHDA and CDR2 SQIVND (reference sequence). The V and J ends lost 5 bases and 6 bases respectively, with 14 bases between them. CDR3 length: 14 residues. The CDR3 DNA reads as TGTGCCAGTAGTTTCTCCCGGGAGCTCAATGAGCAGTTCTTC. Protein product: CASSFSRELNEQFF. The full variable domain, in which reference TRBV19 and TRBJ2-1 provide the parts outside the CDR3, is DGGITQSPKYLFRKEGQNVTLSCEQNLNHDAMYWYRQDPGQGLRLIYYSQIVNDFQKGDIAEGYSVSREKKESFPLTVTSAQKNPTAFYLCASSFSRELNEQFFGPGTRLTVL.

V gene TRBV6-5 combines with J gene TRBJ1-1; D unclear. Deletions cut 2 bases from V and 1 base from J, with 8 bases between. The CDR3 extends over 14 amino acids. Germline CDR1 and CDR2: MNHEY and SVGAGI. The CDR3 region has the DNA TGTGCCAGCAGTTACAGCGGTACGAACACTGAAGCTTTCTTT. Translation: CASSYSGTNTEAFF.

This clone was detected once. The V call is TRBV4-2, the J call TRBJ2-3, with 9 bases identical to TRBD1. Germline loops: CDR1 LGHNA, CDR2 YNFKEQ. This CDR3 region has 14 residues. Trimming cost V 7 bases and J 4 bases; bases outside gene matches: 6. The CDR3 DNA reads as TGTGCCAGCACAACAGGGGGCCTCGCAGATACGCAGTATTTT. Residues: CASTTGGLADTQYF.

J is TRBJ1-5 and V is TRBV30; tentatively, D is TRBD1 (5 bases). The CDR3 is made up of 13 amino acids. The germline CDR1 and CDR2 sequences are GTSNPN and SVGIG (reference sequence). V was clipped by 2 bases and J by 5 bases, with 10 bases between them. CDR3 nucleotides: TGTGCCTGGAGTCGACAGTCAGATCAGCCCCAGCATTTT. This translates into CAWSRQSDQPQHF.

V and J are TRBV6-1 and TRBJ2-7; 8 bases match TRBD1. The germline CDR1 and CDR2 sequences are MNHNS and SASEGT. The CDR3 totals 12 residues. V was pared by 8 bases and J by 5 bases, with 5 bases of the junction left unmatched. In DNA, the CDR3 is TGTGCCAGCGGACAGGGTGAACACGAGCAGTACTTC. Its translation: CASGQGEHEQYF.

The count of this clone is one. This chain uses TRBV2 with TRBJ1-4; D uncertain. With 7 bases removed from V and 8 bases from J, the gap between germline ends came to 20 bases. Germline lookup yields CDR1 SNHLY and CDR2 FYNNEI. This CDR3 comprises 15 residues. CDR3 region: CASTEDGGFGEKLFF. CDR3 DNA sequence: TGTGCCAGCACTGAGGACGGAGGGTTTGGAGAAAAACTGTTTTTT.

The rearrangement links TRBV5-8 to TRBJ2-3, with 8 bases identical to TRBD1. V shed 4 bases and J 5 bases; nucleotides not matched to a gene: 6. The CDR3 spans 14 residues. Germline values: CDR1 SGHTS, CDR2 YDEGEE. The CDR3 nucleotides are TGTGCCAGCAGCCTGGACAGGGTGGGAGATACGCAGTATTTT. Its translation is CASSLDRVGDTQYF. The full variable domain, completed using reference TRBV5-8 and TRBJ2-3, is EAGVTQSPTHLIKTRGQQATLRCSPISGHTSVYWYQQALGLGLQFLLWYDEGEERNRGNFPPRFSGRQFPNYSSELNVNALELEDSALYLCASSLDRVGDTQYFGPGTRLTVL.

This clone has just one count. The CDR3 protein is CASSRGANYGYTF. CDR3 bases: TGTGCCAGCAGCCGGGGAGCTAACTATGGCTACACCTTC. The J gene is TRBJ1-2, the V gene TRBV7-2, with D unclear. V lost 5 bases and J lost 0, with 7 bases in between. The CDR3 totals 13 residues. Germline CDR1 reads SGHTA; CDR2 reads FQGNSA.

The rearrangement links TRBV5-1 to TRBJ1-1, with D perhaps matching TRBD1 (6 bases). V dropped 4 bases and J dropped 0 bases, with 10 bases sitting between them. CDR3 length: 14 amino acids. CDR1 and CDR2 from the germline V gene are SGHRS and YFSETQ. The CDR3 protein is CASSPGHLNTEAFF. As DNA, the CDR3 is TGCGCCAGCAGCCCGGGACATTTGAACACTGAAGCTTTCTTT.

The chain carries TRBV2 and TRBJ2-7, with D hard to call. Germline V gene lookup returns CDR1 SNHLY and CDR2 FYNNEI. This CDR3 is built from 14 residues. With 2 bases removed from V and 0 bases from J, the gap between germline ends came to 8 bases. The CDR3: CASSESYSSYEQYF. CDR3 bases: TGTGCCAGCAGTGAATCCTACAGCTCCTACGAGCAGTACTTC.

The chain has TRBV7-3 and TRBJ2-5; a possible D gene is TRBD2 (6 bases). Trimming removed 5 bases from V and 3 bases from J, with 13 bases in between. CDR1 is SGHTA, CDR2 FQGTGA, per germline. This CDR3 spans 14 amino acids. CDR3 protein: CASSGGTGKETQYF. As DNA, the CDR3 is TGTGCCAGCAGCGGGGGGACTGGCAAAGAGACCCAGTACTTC.

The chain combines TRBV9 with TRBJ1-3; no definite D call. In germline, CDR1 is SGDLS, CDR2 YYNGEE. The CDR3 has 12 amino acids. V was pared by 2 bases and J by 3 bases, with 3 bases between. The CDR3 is CASSVNGNTIYF. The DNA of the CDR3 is TGTGCCAGCAGCGTTAATGGAAACACCATATATTTT.

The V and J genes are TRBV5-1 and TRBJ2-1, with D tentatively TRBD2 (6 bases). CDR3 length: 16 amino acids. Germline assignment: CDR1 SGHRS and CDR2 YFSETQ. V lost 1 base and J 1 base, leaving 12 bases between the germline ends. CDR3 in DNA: TGCGCCAGCAGCTTGAAAAGGGACTTTTCCTACAATGAGCAGTTCTTC. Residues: CASSLKRDFSYNEQFF.

The CDR3 DNA is TGTGCCAGCAGCTTTACTAGCGGGAAAGAGACCCAGTACTTC. Its protein is CASSFTSGKETQYF. The chain joins TRBV11-2 to TRBJ2-5, with TRBD2 matching 10 bases. From germline, CDR1 is SGHAT and CDR2 FQNNGV. The CDR3 runs 14 residues. The V segment lost 3 bases and the J segment 3 bases; nucleotides outside the gene matches: 1.

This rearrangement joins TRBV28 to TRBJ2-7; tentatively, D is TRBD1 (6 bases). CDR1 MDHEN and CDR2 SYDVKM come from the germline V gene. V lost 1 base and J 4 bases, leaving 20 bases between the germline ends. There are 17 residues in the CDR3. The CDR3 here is CASSLFPDLTGNYEQYF. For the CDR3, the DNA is TGTGCCAGCAGTTTATTTCCTGATTTAACAGGGAATTACGAGCAGTACTTC.

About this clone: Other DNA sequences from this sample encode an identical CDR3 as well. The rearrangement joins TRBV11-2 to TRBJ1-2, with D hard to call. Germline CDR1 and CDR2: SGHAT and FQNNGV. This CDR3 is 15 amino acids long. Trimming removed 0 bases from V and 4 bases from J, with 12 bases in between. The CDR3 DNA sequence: TGTGCCAGCAGCTTAGATCACATGGTTTCCTATGGCTACACCTTC. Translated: CASSLDHMVSYGYTF.

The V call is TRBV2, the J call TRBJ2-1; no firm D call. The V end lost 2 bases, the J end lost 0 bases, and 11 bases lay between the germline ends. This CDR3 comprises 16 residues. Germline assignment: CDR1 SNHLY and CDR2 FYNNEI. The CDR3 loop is CASSEYLSGSYNEQFF. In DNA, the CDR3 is TGTGCCAGCAGTGAATATTTATCGGGCTCCTACAATGAGCAGTTCTTC.

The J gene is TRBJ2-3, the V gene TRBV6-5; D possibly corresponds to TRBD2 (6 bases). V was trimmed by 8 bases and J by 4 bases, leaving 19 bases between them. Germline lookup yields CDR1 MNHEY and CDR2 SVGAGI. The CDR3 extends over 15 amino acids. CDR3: CASFERISGADTQYF. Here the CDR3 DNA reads TGTGCCAGCTTCGAACGGATTAGCGGTGCAGATACGCAGTATTTT.

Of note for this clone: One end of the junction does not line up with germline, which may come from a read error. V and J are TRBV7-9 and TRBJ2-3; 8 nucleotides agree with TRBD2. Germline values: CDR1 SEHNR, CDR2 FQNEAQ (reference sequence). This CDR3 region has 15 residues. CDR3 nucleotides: TGTGCCAGCACCTTACTAGCGGCCAGCACAGATACGCAGTATTTT. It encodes CASTLLAASTDTQYF.

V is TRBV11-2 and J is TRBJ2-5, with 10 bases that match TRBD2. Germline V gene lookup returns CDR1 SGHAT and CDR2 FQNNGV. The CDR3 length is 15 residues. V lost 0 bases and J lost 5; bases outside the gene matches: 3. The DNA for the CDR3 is TGTGCCAGCAGCTTAGATGGGACTAGCGCCGAGACCCAGTACTTC. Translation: CASSLDGTSAETQYF.

CDR3 sequence reads: CASSLKTGTSGIRSYEQYF. In nucleotides, the CDR3 is TGTGCCAGCAGTTTGAAGACCGGGACTAGCGGGATTCGCTCCTACGAGCAGTACTTC. The V and J genes are TRBV28 and TRBJ2-7, with 13 bases fitting TRBD2. Germline V gene data show CDR1 as MDHEN and CDR2 as SYDVKM. With 3 bases clipped from V and 0 bases from J, the junction kept 11 bases outside the gene matches. This CDR3 comprises 19 residues.

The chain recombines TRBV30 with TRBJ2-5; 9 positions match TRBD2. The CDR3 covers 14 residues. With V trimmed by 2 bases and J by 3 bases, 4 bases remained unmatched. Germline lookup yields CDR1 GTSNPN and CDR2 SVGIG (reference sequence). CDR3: CAWSFRLAEETQYF. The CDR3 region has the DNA TGTGCCTGGAGTTTCAGACTAGCGGAAGAGACCCAGTACTTC.

This chain's CDR3 is CASSYSSQEQFF. The CDR3 DNA follows: TGTGCCAGCAGCTATAGTAGCCAGGAGCAGTTCTTC. The chain links TRBV11-2 to TRBJ2-1; unclear D gene. V was pared by 4 bases and J by 10 bases, with 11 bases between. CDR3 length: 12 residues. Germline CDR1 and CDR2: SGHAT and FQNNGV. The full variable domain, its missing parts supplied by reference TRBV11-2 and TRBJ2-1, is EAGVAQSPRYKIIEKRQSVAFWCNPISGHATLYWYQQILGQGPKLLIQFQNNGVVDDSQLPKDRFSAERLKGVDSTLKIQPAKLEDSAVYLCASSYSSQEQFFGPGTRLTVL.